Presented here are 8 T cell receptor beta chains from one specimen sequenced in a study of blood T cell repertoires in COVID-19. Libraries were prepared by immunoSEQ multiplex PCR; TCRdb keeps only in-frame clonotypes and omits some of them. The sample has approximately 130,000 clones, around 86% seen once. Specimen: peripheral blood. All receptors derive from a woman aged 45-65 years who had recovered from COVID-19.

The V call is TRBV5-6, the J call TRBJ1-2; 9 bases line up with TRBD1. Germline CDR1 reads SGHDT; CDR2 reads YYEEEE. The CDR3 has 15 residues. The V gene end was trimmed by 4 bases and the J gene end by 4 bases; junction bases not matched to a gene: 8. The CDR3 coding sequence is TGTGCCAGCAGCGGCCGGACAGGGGCGACCTATGGCTACACCTTC. Its translation is CASSGRTGATYGYTF.

The chain couples TRBV6-5 to TRBJ2-7, with a tentative D call TRBD2 (6 bases). Trimming removed 7 bases at V and 5 bases at J, with 18 bases between. The CDR3 totals 14 residues. Germline V CDR1 and CDR2: MNHEY, SVGAGI. CDR3 nucleotides: TGTGCCAGCATATTACCGGGGGTCCCCAACGAGCAGTACTTC. This codes for CASILPGVPNEQYF.

The gene calls are TRBV7-8 and TRBJ2-3; no reliable D call. Germline V lookup: CDR1 SGHVS, CDR2 FQNEAQ. The CDR3 loop spans 15 amino acids. Trimming removed 2 bases from V and 3 bases from J, with 12 bases in between. In DNA, the CDR3 is TGTGCCAGCAGCTTAACAGTAGGATGGACAGATACGCAGTATTTT. Its translation is CASSLTVGWTDTQYF.

The chain carries TRBV11-1 and TRBJ1-6; the match to TRBD1 covers 7 bases. This CDR3 has 14 residues. Germline V gene sequence: CDR1 SGHAT, CDR2 FQDESV (reference sequence). V was clipped by 1 base and J by 7 bases; unmatched bases: 1. The CDR3 here is CASSLGGQNSPLHF. DNA of the CDR3: TGTGCCAGCAGCTTAGGGGGACAGAATTCACCCCTCCACTTT.

This sequence joins TRBV30 and TRBJ1-1, with D uncertain. Germline loops: CDR1 GTSNPN, CDR2 SVGIG (reference sequence). CDR3 length equals 11 residues. Trimming pared 0 bases from V and 10 bases from J, leaving 9 bases between. CDR3 loop: CAWSVSAGAFF. The DNA of the CDR3 is TGTGCCTGGAGTGTTTCGGCGGGAGCTTTCTTT.

This chain joins TRBV9 and TRBJ2-5, with 9 bases identical to TRBD1. V shed 0 bases, J shed 5 bases, and the junction held 5 bases outside the gene matches. The CDR3 runs 15 residues. CDR1 and CDR2 (germline): SGDLS, YYNGEE. The CDR3 sequence is CASSVGGQGYETQYF. CDR3 nucleotide sequence: TGTGCCAGCAGCGTAGGGGGACAGGGCTACGAGACCCAGTACTTC.

A few counts support this clone. The rearrangement uses TRBV20-1 and TRBJ1-5, with D unresolved. The CDR3 length is 12 residues. Trimming removed 3 bases from V and 2 bases from J, with 5 bases in between. CDR1 and CDR2 from the germline V gene are DFQATT and SNEGSKA (reference sequence). The CDR3 is CSASAGNQPQHF. The DNA for the CDR3 is TGCAGTGCTAGTGCCGGCAATCAGCCCCAGCATTTT.

Regarding this clone: The same CDR3 also results from other DNA sequences found in this sample. The J gene is TRBJ2-7, the V gene TRBV5-1; 8 bases agree with TRBD2. CDR1 and CDR2 from the germline V gene are SGHRS and YFSETQ. V lost 0 bases, J lost 1 base, and 0 bases stayed unmatched. CDR3 size: 14 residues. CDR3 loop: CASSLVAGSYEQYF. The CDR3 DNA reads TGCGCCAGCAGCTTGGTAGCGGGATCCTACGAGCAGTACTTC.